One and the same sample provided the 4 T cell receptor beta chains below, sequenced in a study of Graves' ophthalmopathy and Graves' hyperthyroidism. Transcripts of RNA were the source for amplifying TCR beta CDR3 regions. HTBI primers were employed in first-round RT-PCR, then a second-round multiplex PCR followed. Each CDR3 protein is one row after TCRdb ran MiXCR on the multiplex PCR reads. The sample lists some 400,000 distinct CDR3 sequences, around 19% seen once, with around 1.5% in the top ten. The sequencing sample was made of peripheral blood. These receptors were taken from a woman younger than 30 with Graves' ophthalmopathy.

There are many counts of this clonotype. This chain joins TRBV6-2 or TRBV6-3 and TRBJ2-5; D possibly corresponds to TRBD2 (6 bases). The CDR3 is 16 amino acids. Germline CDR1 and CDR2: MNHEY and SVGEGT. V gave up 5 bases and J gave up 2 bases, with 18 bases separating them. Here the CDR3 reads CASSGLGGATQETQYF. DNA of the CDR3: TGTGCCAGCAGTGGGCTCGGAGGGGCTACTCAAGAGACCCAGTACTTC.

The rearrangement uses TRBV6-2 or TRBV6-3 and TRBJ1-1; D is perhaps TRBD1 (5 bases). The CDR3 contains 14 residues. V dropped 2 bases and J dropped 4 bases, with 11 bases sitting between them. Germline CDR1 MNHEY, CDR2 SVGEGT. The CDR3 loop is CASSYIRGGTEAFF. The CDR3 DNA follows: TGTGCCAGCAGTTACATTCGCGGGGGCACTGAAGCTTTCTTT.

There are many counts of this clonotype. The genes are TRBV7-2 and TRBJ2-3, with D perhaps matching TRBD2 (7 bases). Germline CDR1 reads SGHTA; CDR2 reads FQGNSA. The V gene lost 5 bases and the J gene lost 8 bases, with 11 bases spanning the gap. The CDR3 spans 12 residues. This CDR3 is CASSQGGGTQYF. The CDR3 bases are TGTGCCAGCAGCCAAGGGGGGGGTACGCAGTATTTT. Drawing the rest from reference TRBV7-2 and TRBJ2-3, the complete variable domain is GAGVSQSPSNKVTEKGKDVELRCDPISGHTALYWYRQSLGQGLEFLIYFQGNSAPDKSGLPSDRFSAERTGGSVSTLTIQRTQQEDSAVYLCASSQGGGTQYFGPGTRLTVL.

The V call is TRBV30, the J call TRBJ2-2; D gene ambiguous. The CDR3 covers 14 residues. The germline gives CDR1 GTSNPN, CDR2 SVGIG (reference sequence). Trimming left V 3 bases short and J 8 bases short, with 16 bases between. The chain's CDR3 is CAWRRWGGTGELFF. Written as DNA, the CDR3 is TGTGCCTGGAGAAGATGGGGTGGTACTGGGGAGCTGTTTTTT.